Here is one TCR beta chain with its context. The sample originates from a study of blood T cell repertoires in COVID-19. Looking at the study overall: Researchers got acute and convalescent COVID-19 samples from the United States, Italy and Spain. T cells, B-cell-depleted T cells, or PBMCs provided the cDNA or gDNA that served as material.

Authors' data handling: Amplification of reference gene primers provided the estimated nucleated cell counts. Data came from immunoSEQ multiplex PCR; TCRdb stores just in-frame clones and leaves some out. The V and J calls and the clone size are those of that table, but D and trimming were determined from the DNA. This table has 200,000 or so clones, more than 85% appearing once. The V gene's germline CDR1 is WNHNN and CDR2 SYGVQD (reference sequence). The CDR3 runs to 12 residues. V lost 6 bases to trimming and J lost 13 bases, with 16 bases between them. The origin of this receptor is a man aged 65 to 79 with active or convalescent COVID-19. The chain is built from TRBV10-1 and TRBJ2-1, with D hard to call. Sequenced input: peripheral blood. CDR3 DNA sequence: TGCGCCAGCAGCCCTACGCCGGGTCCCCAGTTCTTC. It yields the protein CASSPTPGPQFF.